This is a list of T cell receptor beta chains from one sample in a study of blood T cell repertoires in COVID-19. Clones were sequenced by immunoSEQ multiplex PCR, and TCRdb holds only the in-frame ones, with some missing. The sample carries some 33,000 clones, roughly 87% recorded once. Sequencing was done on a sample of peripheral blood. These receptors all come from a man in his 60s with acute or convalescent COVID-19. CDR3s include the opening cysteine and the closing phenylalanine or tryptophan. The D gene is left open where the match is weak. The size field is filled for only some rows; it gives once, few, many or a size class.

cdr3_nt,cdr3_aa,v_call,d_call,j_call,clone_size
TGTGCCACCAGTAGGGAGCGCACAGATACGCAGTATTTT,CATSRERTDTQYF,TRBV24-1,.,TRBJ2-3,.
TGTGCCAGCAGCCAAGGGGACTCGAGGACCGGGGAGCTGTTTTTT,CASSQGDSRTGELFF,TRBV3-1/TRBV3-2,.,TRBJ2-2,.
TGTGCCAGCAGCCCAGATCCCGGGACAGGGGTATTAAATGAGCAGTTCTTC,CASSPDPGTGVLNEQFF,TRBV3-1/TRBV3-2,TRBD1,TRBJ2-1,.
TGTGCCAGCAGTGGCGTCGGGACTTCAGGGACCGGGGAGCTGTTTTTT,CASSGVGTSGTGELFF,TRBV25-1,.,TRBJ2-2,.
TGTGCCAGCAGCTTTTGGCGGGGGGGACAAGAGACCCAGTACTTC,CASSFWRGGQETQYF,TRBV7-8,TRBD2,TRBJ2-5,few
TGTGCCATCAGGGGGACAGCTGCGAACACTGAAGCTTTCTTT,CAIRGTAANTEAFF,TRBV10-3,TRBD1,TRBJ1-1,.
TGTGCCAGCAGTTACTATCTTGGTTCGGGGAAGGAGGAGACCCAGTACTTC,CASSYYLGSGKEETQYF,TRBV6-2/TRBV6-3,.,TRBJ2-5,.
TGTGCCAGCTCAGGGCGGGGCACCGGGGAGCTGTTTTTT,CASSGRGTGELFF,TRBV9,.,TRBJ2-2,.
TGTGCCAGCAGTTTCTGGCAGGGGACCTCGAACACTGAAGCTTTCTTT,CASSFWQGTSNTEAFF,TRBV28,.,TRBJ1-1,.
TGTGCCAGCCTCCCAGGGGGGAACACTGAAGCTTTCTTT,CASLPGGNTEAFF,TRBV28,TRBD1,TRBJ1-1,.
TGCGCCAGCAGCCAATACACTGAGCAGTTCTTC,CASSQYTEQFF,TRBV4-1,.,TRBJ2-1,.
TGTGCCAGCTCACCCGATTTGGGACAGACCCTCAATGAGCAGTTCTTC,CASSPDLGQTLNEQFF,TRBV18,TRBD1,TRBJ2-1,.
TGTGCCAGCAGTTTCAGGGACAATCGGGAGACCCAGTACTTC,CASSFRDNRETQYF,TRBV6-2/TRBV6-3,.,TRBJ2-5,.
TGTGCCAGCAGCCACGCCCGGAGGGCAGCTTTCTTT,CASSHARRAAFF,TRBV6-5,.,TRBJ1-1,.
TGTGCCAGCAGGGATGGACAGGGCACTGAAGCTTTCTTT,CASRDGQGTEAFF,TRBV6-5,TRBD1,TRBJ1-1,.
TGTGCCAGCAGCCAAGTCGGCGGGAGTGCGACAGATACGCAGTATTTT,CASSQVGGSATDTQYF,TRBV3-1/TRBV3-2,TRBD2,TRBJ2-3,once
TGTGCCAGCAGTTACGGACAAAACTACTATGGCTACACCTTC,CASSYGQNYYGYTF,TRBV6-5,.,TRBJ1-2,.
TGCGCCAGCAGCGACTACAAACAGGGGGCGACTTACAATGAGCAGTTCTTC,CASSDYKQGATYNEQFF,TRBV5-1,TRBD1,TRBJ2-1,.
TGTGCCAGTAACGGACAAATGAACACTGAAGCTTTCTTT,CASNGQMNTEAFF,TRBV19,.,TRBJ1-1,.
TGTGCCAGCAGTTTGCCCGGGGGTAAGAGAAACATTCAGTACTTC,CASSLPGGKRNIQYF,TRBV28,.,TRBJ2-4,.
TGTGCCAGCAGCTTAGGCCGCCCAGGGTCGGATACGCAGTATTTT,CASSLGRPGSDTQYF,TRBV11-3,.,TRBJ2-3,.